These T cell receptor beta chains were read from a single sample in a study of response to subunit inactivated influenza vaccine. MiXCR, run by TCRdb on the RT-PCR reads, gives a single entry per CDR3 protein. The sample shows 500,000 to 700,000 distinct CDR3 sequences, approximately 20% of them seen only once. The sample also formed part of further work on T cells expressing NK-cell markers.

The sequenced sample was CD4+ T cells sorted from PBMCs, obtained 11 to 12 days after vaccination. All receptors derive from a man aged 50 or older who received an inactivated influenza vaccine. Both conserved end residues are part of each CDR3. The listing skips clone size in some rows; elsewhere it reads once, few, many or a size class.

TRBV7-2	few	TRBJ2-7	CASSPTPGGWGYEQYF
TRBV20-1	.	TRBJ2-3	CSARDPSAGGLTDTQYF
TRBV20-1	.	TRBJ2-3	CSARDWGLAAGTDTQYF
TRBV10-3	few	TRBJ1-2	CAISDSEAQKGYTF
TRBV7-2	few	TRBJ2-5	CASSRGGFETQYF
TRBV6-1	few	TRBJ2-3	CASSGSSGGLSTDTQYF
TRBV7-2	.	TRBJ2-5	CASSAQLARGQETQYF
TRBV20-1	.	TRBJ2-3	CSALGPGTSWGRTDTQYF
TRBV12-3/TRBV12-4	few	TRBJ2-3	CASRDRVTQYF
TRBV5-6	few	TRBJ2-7	CASSSLGGGTFYEQYF
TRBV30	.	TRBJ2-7	CAWSETYEQYF
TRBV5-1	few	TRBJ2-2	CASSSDPGNTGELFF
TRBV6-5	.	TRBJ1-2	CASSSRTYTLGGHNYGYTF
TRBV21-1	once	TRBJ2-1	CASNLTGTDHYNEQFF
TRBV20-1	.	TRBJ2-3	CSAGSLQGTDTQYF
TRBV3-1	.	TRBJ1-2	CASSSGTTGYTF
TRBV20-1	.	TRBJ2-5	CSAKGTSGSQETQYF
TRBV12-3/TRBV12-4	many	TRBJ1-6	CASGSLRSSYNSPLHF
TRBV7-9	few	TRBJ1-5	CASSLGGLYSNQPQHF
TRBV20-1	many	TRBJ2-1	CSARVPPYNEQFF
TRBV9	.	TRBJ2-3	CASSVAGLVTDTQYF
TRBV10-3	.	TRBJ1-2	CAISEGQGSYGYTF
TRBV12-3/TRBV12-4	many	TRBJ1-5	CASSPGGQGEQPQHF
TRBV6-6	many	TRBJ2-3	CASSYSKDTQYF
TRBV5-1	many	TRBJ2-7	CASGSGETLGEQYF
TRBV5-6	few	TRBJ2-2	CASGTPGTRVTGELFF
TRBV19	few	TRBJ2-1	CASNSILGEHYNEQFF
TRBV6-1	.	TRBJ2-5	CASSRQGLGTQYF
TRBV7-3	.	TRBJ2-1	CASSLSTGTEQFF
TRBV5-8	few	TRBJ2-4	CASSLLSLAKNIQYF
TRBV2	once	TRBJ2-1	CASTQATDVEQFF
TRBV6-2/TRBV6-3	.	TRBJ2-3	CASSYQTSGWSTDTQYF
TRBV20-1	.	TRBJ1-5	CSAGNPDQPQHF
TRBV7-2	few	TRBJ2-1	CASSSGLAGFYNEQFF
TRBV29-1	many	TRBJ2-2	CSVANAGAVGELFF
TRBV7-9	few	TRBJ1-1	CASSLAGQAEAFF
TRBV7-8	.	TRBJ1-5	CASSEQDSYQPQHF
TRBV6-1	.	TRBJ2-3	CASSDAGPDTQYF
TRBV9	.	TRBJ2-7	CASSVENRGERYF
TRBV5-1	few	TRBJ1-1	CASRRQMNTEAFF
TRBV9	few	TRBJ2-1	CASRSAEGEQFF
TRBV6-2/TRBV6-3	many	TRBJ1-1	CASRPIAEGWTEAFF
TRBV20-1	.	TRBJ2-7	CSASPVDSGYEQYF
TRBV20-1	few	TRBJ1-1	CSARDNRMNTEAFF
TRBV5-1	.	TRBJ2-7	CASKLAGDSYEQYF
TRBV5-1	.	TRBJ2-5	CASSDTEYQETQYF
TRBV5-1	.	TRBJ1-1	CASSLAVGNTEAFF
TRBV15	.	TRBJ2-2	CATRVRDYTGELFF
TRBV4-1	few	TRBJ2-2	CASSHGGLNSGELFF
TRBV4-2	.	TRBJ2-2	CASSQDGQRGVGELFF
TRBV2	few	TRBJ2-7	CASSEFRGQYF
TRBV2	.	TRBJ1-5	CASSEIGQGNQPQHF
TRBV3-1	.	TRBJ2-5	CATTGLAGAETQYF
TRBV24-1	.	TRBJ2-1	CATSAGTGGYSSYNEQFF
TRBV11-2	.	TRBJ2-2	CASSLVLTTGELFF
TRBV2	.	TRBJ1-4	CASSEGFGGGKLFF
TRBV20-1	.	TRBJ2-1	CSARAITGGSYNEQFF
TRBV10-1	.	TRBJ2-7	CASSGFRENSYEQYF